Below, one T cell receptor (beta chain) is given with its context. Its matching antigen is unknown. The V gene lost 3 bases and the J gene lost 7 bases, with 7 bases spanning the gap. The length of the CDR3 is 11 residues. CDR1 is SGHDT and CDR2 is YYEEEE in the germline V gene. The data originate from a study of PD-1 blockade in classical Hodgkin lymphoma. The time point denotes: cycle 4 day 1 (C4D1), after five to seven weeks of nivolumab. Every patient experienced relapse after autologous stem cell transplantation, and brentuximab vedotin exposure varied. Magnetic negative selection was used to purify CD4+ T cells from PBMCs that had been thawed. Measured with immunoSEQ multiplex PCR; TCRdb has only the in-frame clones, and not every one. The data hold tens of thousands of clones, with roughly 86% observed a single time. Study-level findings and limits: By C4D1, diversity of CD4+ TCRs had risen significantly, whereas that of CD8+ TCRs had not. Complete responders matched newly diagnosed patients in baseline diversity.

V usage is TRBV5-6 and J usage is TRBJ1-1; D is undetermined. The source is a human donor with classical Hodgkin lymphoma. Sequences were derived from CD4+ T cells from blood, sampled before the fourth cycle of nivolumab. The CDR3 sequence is CASSYDNEAFF. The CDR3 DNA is TGTGCCAGCAGCTATGATAATGAAGCTTTCTTT.